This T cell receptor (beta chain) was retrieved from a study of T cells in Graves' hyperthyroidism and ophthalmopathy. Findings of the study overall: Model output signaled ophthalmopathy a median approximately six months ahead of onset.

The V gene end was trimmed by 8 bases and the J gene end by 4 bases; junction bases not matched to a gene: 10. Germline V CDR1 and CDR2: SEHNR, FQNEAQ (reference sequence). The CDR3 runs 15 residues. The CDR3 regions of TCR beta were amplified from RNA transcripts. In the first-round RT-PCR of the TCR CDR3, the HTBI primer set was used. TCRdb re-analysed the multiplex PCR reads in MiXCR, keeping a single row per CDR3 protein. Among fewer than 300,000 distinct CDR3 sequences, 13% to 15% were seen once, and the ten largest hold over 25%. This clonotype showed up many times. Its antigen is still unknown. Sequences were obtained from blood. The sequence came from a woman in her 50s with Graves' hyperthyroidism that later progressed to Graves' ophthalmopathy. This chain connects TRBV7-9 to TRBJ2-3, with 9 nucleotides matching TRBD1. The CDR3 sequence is CASAESGQGSDTQYF. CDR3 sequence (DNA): TGTGCCAGCGCCGAATCGGGACAGGGCTCAGATACGCAGTATTTT.